The following is a TCR beta chain sequence with its context. Its antigen has not been determined. A much larger clone sits a single nucleotide away, making a read error possible. These data are taken from a study of tumor-infiltrating lymphocytes in primary liver carcinoma (TCRdb year 2017). With respect to the entire study: Roughly five patients with histopathologically diagnosed primary liver carcinoma underwent surgical resection in China between late 2015 and March 2016. The five patients, three men and two women aged 30 to 69 years, had hepatocellular carcinoma (four) or combined HCC and intrahepatic cholangiocarcinoma (one). The tumors of the five patients were staged as T1-T3 N0M0, with maximum diameters ranging from about 4.2 to 11 cm. Each sample produced about 3.5 to 8 million productive TCRbeta reads, and read depth showed no significant difference between tissue types. TCRbeta repertoire sequencing, expression microarrays and whole-exome sequencing were combined in the study across five regions of each liver tumor, with adjacent normal tissue and blood also included. A total of some 35 specimens from 5 patients underwent TCRbeta repertoire sequencing, comprising roughly 25 tumor regions, 5 adjacent noncancerous liver tissues and 5 peripheral blood samples. Repertoires from technical replicates were highly reproducible, with mean shared-clone rates approximately 0.92 and correlation coefficients above 0.95. General study outcomes and caveats: With just four or five patients in the study, the authors point out that the findings should be validated in a larger study. Because the samples were bulk and unsorted, CD4+ and CD8+ T cell repertoires could not be compared. A significantly larger repertoire fraction was made up by the top 250 clones in tumors than in blood (p = 0.039). Only the TCR beta chain was sequenced, so true repertoire diversity is likely underestimated because unpaired alpha chains were not captured. Repertoire overlap was higher between tumor regions (mean about 35%) than tumor-adjacent (roughly 17%) or tumor-blood (approximately 14%) pairs, consistent with antigen-driven expansion.

A constant-region primer and ProtoScript II reverse transcriptase were used to reverse-transcribe TCRbeta-specific cDNA from 500 ng total RNA. Construction of the TCRbeta libraries relied on three nested rounds of multiplex PCR, following a slightly modified ARM-PCR procedure. Each of the first two PCR rounds ran for about 10 cycles and used multiplex TRBV1-TRBV30 forward primers together with a Cbeta reverse primer. A final 25-cycle PCR with Deep VentR polymerase added sample barcodes and Illumina adapters. Before sequencing, amplicons of 200-500 bp were purified from gel using a QIAquick gel extraction kit. TCRbeta amplicons were sequenced on an Illumina HiSeq 2500 with 250-bp paired-end reads. The paper's data handling went like this. Trimmomatic v0.33 was used to quality-trim the reads, and FLASH v1.2.11 was used to merge paired reads so that full CDR3 sequences could be recovered. MiGEC v1.2.1b assigned V, D and J germline segments to the rearranged TCRbeta sequences. Clonotype statistics, along with Shannon-Wiener diversity indices, were calculated using VDJtools v1.0.0. Except for diversity analysis, only each sample's 250 most abundant clonotypes were used in subsequent analyses to reduce sampling bias. In TCRdb, the public reads were trimmed at Q25 with fastp and aligned with MiXCR, with productive beta chains retained. CDR3 protein duplicates are merged, each entry listing the most common genes and DNA. It is TCRdb's table, rather than the study itself, that gives the V and J calls and clone size. Recorded for this sample are roughly 180,000 distinct CDR3 sequences; around 60% of them occurred a single time. The top ten clonotypes cover about 72% of the sample.

Blood RNA was extracted from unsorted whole blood using TRIzol reagent, and germline DNA was obtained with the DNeasy Blood & Tissue kit. Chronic HBV infection was present in the patients, and the patients were treatment-naive at sampling. Before surgery, around 4 milliliters of peripheral blood were drawn into K2EDTA tubes. CDR1 and CDR2, looked up from the germline V gene, are SQVTM and ANQGSEA. From the cysteine through the phenylalanine, the CDR3 covers 13 amino acids. Kept here is only the CDR3 DNA, which spans 39 bases and is read in frame from base 1. V loses 4 bases, J loses 8 bases, and the germline ends lie 17 bases apart.

Rearrangement joined TRBV29-1 to TRBJ1-2, with the D gene not confidently named. This TCR was sampled from a man aged 35-49 years with primary liver carcinoma and hepatitis B virus infection. The source material was peripheral blood. The CDR3 in this case is CSVVVHPSAGYTF. The DNA sequence is as follows: TGCAGCGTTGTGGTCCACCCCAGCGCGGGCTACACCTTC.